The next 14 T cell receptor beta chains were all read from a single sample in a study of cytomegalovirus exposure and HLA in healthy donors. Measured with immunoSEQ multiplex PCR; TCRdb has only the in-frame clones, and not every one. Seen here are about 100,000 clones, approximately 95% observed once, and the top ten hold roughly 0.9%. What was sequenced was PBMCs. Receptors were obtained from a woman aged 18-29 years in good health and CMV-seronegative.

The rearrangement links TRBV6-1 to TRBJ1-1; D uncertain. The length of the CDR3 is 15 residues. CDR1 is MNHNS and CDR2 is SASEGT in the germline V gene. V lost 10 bases and J lost 8, with 26 bases in between. CDR3 residues: CATNPLNAGFVEAFF. CDR3 nucleotides: TGTGCCACCAACCCCCTCAATGCGGGGTTTGTGGAAGCTTTCTTT.

The rearrangement uses TRBV27 and TRBJ2-1, with TRBD1 identical over 7 bases. The CDR3 consists of 14 residues. The V gene end was trimmed by 5 bases and the J gene end by 7 bases; junction bases not matched to a gene: 8. Germline V gives CDR1 MNHEY, CDR2 SMNVEV (reference sequence). CDR3 sequence reads: CASSPARTGNEQFF. The CDR3 DNA is TGTGCCAGCAGTCCGGCCCGGACAGGTAATGAGCAGTTCTTC.

The J gene is TRBJ2-1, the V gene TRBV19; the match to TRBD1 covers 7 bases. The CDR3 loop spans 13 amino acids. Per germline, CDR1 LNHDA and CDR2 SQIVND (reference sequence). V was pared by 5 bases and J by 9 bases, with 7 bases of the junction left unmatched. Here the CDR3 DNA reads TGTGCCAGTAGTCTATACAGGGGTAGTGAGCAGTTCTTC. Translation gives CASSLYRGSEQFF.

The chain has TRBV2 and TRBJ1-4; a possible D gene is TRBD1 (5 bases). This CDR3 has 14 amino acids. V gave up 2 bases and J gave up 3 bases, with 7 bases separating them. Germline CDR1 is SNHLY and CDR2 is FYNNEI. In DNA, the CDR3 is TGTGCCAGCAGTGAACAGGGCTCTAATGAAAAACTGTTTTTT. It encodes CASSEQGSNEKLFF.

The V call is TRBV27, the J call TRBJ2-5; D remains ambiguous. Trimming removed 6 bases at V and 5 bases at J, with 7 bases between. CDR3 length equals 11 residues. The germline V gene has CDR1 MNHEY and CDR2 SMNVEV (reference sequence). CDR3 in amino acids: CASSSGETQYF. CDR3 bases: TGTGCCAGCAGCTCCGGTGAGACCCAGTACTTC.

This chain uses TRBV6-5 with TRBJ2-3; 12 bases agree with TRBD2. The V and J ends lost 4 bases and 6 bases, in that order; junction bases with no gene match: 5. CDR1 and CDR2 from the germline V gene are MNHEY and SVGAGI. The CDR3 runs to 15 residues. The CDR3 region is CASSSLAGGVDTQYF. As DNA, the CDR3 is TGTGCCAGCAGTTCCCTAGCGGGGGGGGTGGATACGCAGTATTTT.

The V call is TRBV7-9, the J call TRBJ1-1; 8 positions match TRBD1. The CDR3 sequence is 14 residues long. Germline V lookup: CDR1 SEHNR, CDR2 FQNEAQ (reference sequence). V dropped 5 bases and J dropped 5; count of bases not matched to a gene: 7. The CDR3 spells CASSLQDRATEAFF. Here the CDR3 DNA reads TGTGCCAGCAGCCTTCAGGACAGGGCGACTGAAGCTTTCTTT.

The J gene is TRBJ1-5, the V gene TRBV7-8; 7 bases map to TRBD1. The CDR3 sequence is 16 residues long. With V trimmed by 6 bases and J by 0 bases, 8 bases remained unmatched. The germline V gene encodes CDR1 SGHVS and CDR2 FQNEAQ. CDR3 coding DNA: TGTGCCAGCAGTCAGACAGGGAGAAATAGCAATCAGCCCCAGCATTTT. This encodes CASSQTGRNSNQPQHF.

This clone has a single count. The V gene is TRBV4-3, the J gene TRBJ2-7; 10 nucleotides agree with TRBD1. The CDR3 is made up of 15 amino acids. The germline CDR1 and CDR2 sequences are LGHNA and YSLEER. V was pared by 1 base and J by 2 bases, with 2 bases of the junction left unmatched. CDR3 nucleotide sequence: TGCGCCAGCAGCCAAGGGACAGGGGGACCCTACGAGCAGTACTTC. As protein: CASSQGTGGPYEQYF.

The rearrangement joins TRBV7-9 to TRBJ2-7, with TRBD2 matching over 9 bases. Trimming removed 5 bases from V and 4 bases from J; junction bases left unmatched: 18. Per germline, CDR1 SEHNR and CDR2 FQNEAQ (reference sequence). This CDR3 has 18 amino acids. The DNA for the CDR3 is TGTGCCAGCAGCCCCCGCGAAAAGCGTAGCGGGAGTAGGTACGAGCAGTACTTC. Amino acids: CASSPREKRSGSRYEQYF.

V gene TRBV21-1 combines with J gene TRBJ2-7; the DNA was not compared with TRBD1, the D call given in the table. TRBV21-1 is termed a pseudogene. The CDR3 has 15 residues. In nucleotides, the CDR3 is TGTGCCAGCAGCAAATTTCCGGACAAGGCGTACGAGCAGTACTTC. Translating it yields CASSKFPDKAYEQYF.

The sample holds one count of this clone. The chain combines TRBV30 with TRBJ2-7; 7 bases are shared with TRBD1. The CDR3 is 12 amino acids. In germline, CDR1 is GTSNPN, CDR2 SVGIG (reference sequence). Trimming took 5 bases from V and 3 from J; bases not matched to a gene: 4. CDR3 region: CAWGDRDYEQYF. CDR3 sequence (DNA): TGTGCCTGGGGGGACAGAGACTACGAGCAGTACTTC.

The chain has TRBV5-6 and TRBJ2-7; 8 nucleotides match TRBD1. The CDR3 extends over 14 amino acids. The germline V gene has CDR1 SGHDT and CDR2 YYEEEE. V was pared by 1 base and J by 4 bases, with 4 bases of the junction left unmatched. The CDR3 DNA sequence: TGTGCCAGCAGCTTGCGACAGGGGATTTACGAGCAGTACTTC. This translates into CASSLRQGIYEQYF. Supplemented by reference TRBV5-6 and TRBJ2-7, the full variable domain reads DAGVTQSPTHLIKTRGQQVTLRCSPKSGHDTVSWYQQALGQGPQFIFQYYEEEERQRGNFPDRFSGHQFPNYSSELNVNALLLGDSALYLCASSLRQGIYEQYFGPGTRLTVT.

The count of this clone is one. The rearrangement uses TRBV2 and TRBJ2-6; D may be TRBD1 (6 bases). CDR1 and CDR2 (germline): SNHLY, FYNNEI. Trimming pared 3 bases from V and 1 base from J, leaving 7 bases between. The CDR3 length is 15 residues. Written as DNA, the CDR3 is TGTGCCAGCAGTGACGGACAGTCTGGGGCCAACGTCCTGACTTTC. It codes for CASSDGQSGANVLTF.